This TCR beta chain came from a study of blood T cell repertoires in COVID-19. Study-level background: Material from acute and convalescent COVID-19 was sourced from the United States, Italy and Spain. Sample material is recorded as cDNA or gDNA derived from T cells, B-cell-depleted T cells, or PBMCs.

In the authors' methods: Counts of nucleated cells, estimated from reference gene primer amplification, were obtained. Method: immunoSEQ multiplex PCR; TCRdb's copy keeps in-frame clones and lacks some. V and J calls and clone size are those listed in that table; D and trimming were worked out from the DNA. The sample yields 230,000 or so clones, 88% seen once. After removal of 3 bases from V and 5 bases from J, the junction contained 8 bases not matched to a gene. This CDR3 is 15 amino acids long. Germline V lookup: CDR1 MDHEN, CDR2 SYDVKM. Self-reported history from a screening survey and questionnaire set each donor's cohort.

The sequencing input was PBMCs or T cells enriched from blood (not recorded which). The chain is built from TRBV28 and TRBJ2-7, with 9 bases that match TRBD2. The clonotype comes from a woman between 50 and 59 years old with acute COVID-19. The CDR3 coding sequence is TGTGCCAGCAGTTTCCTCCCGGGACTAGCCAACGAGCAGTACTTC. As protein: CASSFLPGLANEQYF.